This is a list of T cell receptor beta chains from one sample in a study of cytomegalovirus exposure and HLA in healthy donors. Method: immunoSEQ multiplex PCR; TCRdb's copy keeps in-frame clones and lacks some. The sample contains tens of thousands of clones, around 40% of which appear only once. Source material: PBMCs. The receptor set was obtained from a woman in her 50s in good health and CMV-seronegative. Both conserved end residues are part of each CDR3. The order of the fields is clone size, D gene, J gene, V gene, CDR3 DNA, CDR3 protein. A D gene is named only where the DNA matches it firmly. Clone size, where shown, is once, few, many, or a class for clones that have expanded.

>few|.|TRBJ1-4|TRBV15
TGTGCCACCAGCAGGGTAAACAGGGAAAAACTGTTTTTT
CATSRVNREKLFF
>.|TRBD1|TRBJ1-2|TRBV5-4
TGTGCCAGCAGCCTGGGGGGACAGGGGGCCCTTGGCTACACCTTC
CASSLGGQGALGYTF
>few|.|TRBJ1-2|TRBV7-9
TGTGCCAGCAGAGACGACAGGAAGGGATATGGCTACACCTTC
CASRDDRKGYGYTF
>.|.|TRBJ2-7|TRBV29-1
TGCAGCGCTAAAGGGGCACACTACGAGCAGTACTTC
CSAKGAHYEQYF
>.|.|TRBJ2-5|TRBV7-2
TGTGCCAGCAGCTTAATGGGGAACAAGGGGGAGACCCAGTACTTC
CASSLMGNKGETQYF
>few|TRBD1|TRBJ2-1|TRBV11-2
TGTGCCAGCAGCCCCCCGACAGGGCTTGAGCAGTTCTTC
CASSPPTGLEQFF
>.|.|TRBJ1-4|TRBV15
TGTGCCACCAGCCAGGCCGGCGGGGGGTGGGAAAAACTGTTTTTT
CATSQAGGGWEKLFF
>.|.|TRBJ2-3|TRBV7-6
TGTGCCAGCAGCTTACTACGATCGGATACGCAGTATTTT
CASSLLRSDTQYF
>.|TRBD1|TRBJ2-1|TRBV25-1
TGTGCCAGCAGTAACACAGGGGCCTACAATGAGCAGTTCTTC
CASSNTGAYNEQFF
>.|.|TRBJ2-5|TRBV6-1
TGTGCCAGCAGTGAATTTGGAGGGACCCAGTACTTC
CASSEFGGTQYF
>once|TRBD2|TRBJ2-4|TRBV10-3
TGTGCCATCTCCCCCGGGGGGGTAGCCAAAAACATTCAGTACTTC
CAISPGGVAKNIQYF
>once|TRBD1|TRBJ1-1|TRBV5-6
TGTGCCAGCAGCTTGCAAGGGGGCGGATTAGGCACTGAAGCTTTCTTT
CASSLQGGGLGTEAFF
>.|.|TRBJ1-2|TRBV5-6
TGTGCCAGCAGTCCCTACGCCTCTAACTATGGCTACACCTTC
CASSPYASNYGYTF
>.|.|TRBJ2-6|TRBV27
TGTGCCAGCAGTCGGGCAGGGAACCGCGCCGGGGCCAACGTCCTGACTTTC
CASSRAGNRAGANVLTF
>.|.|TRBJ1-2|TRBV20-1
TGCAGTGCCCGCCGGGGATATGGCTACACCTTC
CSARRGYGYTF
>once|TRBD1|TRBJ2-7|TRBV6-6
TGTGCCAGCAGTCTTTTTGGACAGGGCTACGAGCAGTACTTC
CASSLFGQGYEQYF